This T cell receptor beta chain originates from a study of blood T cell repertoires in COVID-19. Study in general: The United States, Italy and Spain supplied acute and convalescent COVID-19 samples. Sample material is recorded as cDNA or gDNA derived from T cells, B-cell-depleted T cells, or PBMCs.

Germline CDR1 SGHTS, CDR2 YDEGEE. The CDR3 contains 16 residues. V lost 2 bases and J 10 bases, leaving 24 bases between the germline ends. In the original analysis: Reference gene primer amplification yielded estimated nucleated cell counts. Method: immunoSEQ multiplex PCR; TCRdb's copy keeps in-frame clones and lacks some. D and trimming come from the DNA, and the V and J calls and clone size come from that table. The profile shows 200,000 to 250,000 clones, more than 65% of them singletons. The chain has TRBV5-8 and TRBJ1-1; D is undetermined. Sequences were obtained from peripheral blood. The TCR was taken from a woman of 80 years or more with acute or convalescent COVID-19. The CDR3 DNA sequence: TGTGCCAGCAGCTTTTCTCCCACTGGGCGGGCGAGCGGAGCTTTCTTT. Translated, it gives CASSFSPTGRASGAFF.